A single sample is the source of the 14 T cell receptor beta chains below, sequenced in a study of glioma-infiltrating T cells after dendritic cell vaccination. Assay used: immunoSEQ multiplex PCR; TCRdb lists only in-frame clones, some missing. The sample includes over 65,000 clones, about 85% of them seen just once. Time point described: after dendritic cell vaccination, including at tumor progression/relapse. The sequenced sample was blood, obtained after dendritic cell vaccination. The receptors originated from a human donor with glioblastoma.

This clone appeared once. The chain employs TRBV5-1 and TRBJ2-7, with 7 bases that match TRBD1. J lost 6 bases, V lost 7 bases, and 10 bases had no gene match. This CDR3 comprises 13 residues. Germline-derived CDR1 and CDR2 are SGHRS and YFSETQ. DNA of the CDR3: TGCGCCAGCTCGTCTGTGGGGACAGTCGAGCAGTACTTC. This sequence encodes CASSSVGTVEQYF.

The chain recombines TRBV28 with TRBJ1-1; tentative D call: TRBD1 (5 bases). V lost 6 bases and J 9 bases, leaving 26 bases between the germline ends. Germline V gene sequence: CDR1 MDHEN, CDR2 SYDVKM. This CDR3 region has 16 residues. CDR3 protein: CASSTGWGATTSQAFF. The CDR3 DNA reads as TGTGCCAGCAGCACCGGGTGGGGCGCGACGACCTCCCAAGCTTTCTTT.

This chain uses TRBV25-1 with TRBJ2-3, with 8 positions matching TRBD2. V shed 6 bases, J shed 1 base, and the junction held 6 bases outside the gene matches. The length of the CDR3 is 15 residues. In germline, CDR1 is MGHDK, CDR2 SYGVNS. CDR3 DNA sequence: TGTGCCAGCAGAGCGGGGGTAGGGGGCACAGATACGCAGTATTTT. As protein: CASRAGVGGTDTQYF.

V and J are TRBV13 and TRBJ2-3; 10 bases are shared with TRBD2. Germline CDR1 reads PRHDT; CDR2 reads FYEKMQ (reference sequence). The CDR3 length is 20 residues. The trim removed 1 base at V and 0 bases at J, leaving 13 bases unmatched. The chain's CDR3 is CASSLASGSEGYQSTDTQYF. CDR3 nucleotides: TGTGCCAGCAGCTTAGCTAGCGGGAGCGAGGGATACCAAAGCACAGATACGCAGTATTTT. Complete variable domain (other parts from reference TRBV13 and TRBJ2-3): AAGVIQSPRHLIKEKRETATLKCYPIPRHDTVYWYQQGPGQDPQFLISFYEKMQSDKGSIPDRFSAQQFSDYHSELNMSSLELGDSALYFCASSLASGSEGYQSTDTQYFGPGTRLTVL.

The rearrangement joins TRBV5-1 to TRBJ2-5; 10 positions match TRBD2. Germline lookup yields CDR1 SGHRS and CDR2 YFSETQ. The CDR3 covers 14 residues. The V segment lost 0 bases and the J segment 4 bases; nucleotides outside the gene matches: 0. As DNA, the CDR3 is TGCGCCAGCAGCTTGGGACTAGCGGGAGAGACCCAGTACTTC. It codes for CASSLGLAGETQYF. The variable domain in full, with the rest retrieved from reference TRBV5-1 and TRBJ2-5, is KAGVTQTPRYLIKTRGQQVTLSCSPISGHRSVSWYQQTPGQGLQFLFEYFSETQRNKGNFPGRFSGRQFSNSRSEMNVSTLELGDSALYLCASSLGLAGETQYFGPGTRLLVL.

V gene TRBV4-3 combines with J gene TRBJ2-5, with D possibly matching TRBD1 (5 bases). Trimming took off 0 bases at V and 5 bases at J, with 16 bases between the two ends. The CDR3 runs to 16 residues. The germline V gene encodes CDR1 LGHNA and CDR2 YSLEER. The CDR3 loop reads CASSQEYVGEFETQYF. In nucleotides, the CDR3 is TGCGCCAGCAGCCAAGAGTACGTAGGGGAATTTGAGACCCAGTACTTC.

This clone was recorded a few times. The rearrangement links TRBV30 to TRBJ1-2; 9 bases are a match to TRBD1. V lost 5 bases to trimming and J lost 8 bases; unmatched junction nucleotides: 6. The germline V gene encodes CDR1 GTSNPN and CDR2 SVGIG (reference sequence). The CDR3 is 12 amino acids. As DNA, the CDR3 is TGTGCCTGGCGAACAGGGGGCCGGGGCTACACCTTC. Residues: CAWRTGGRGYTF.

The chain has TRBV19 and TRBJ1-2; D is ambiguous. V dropped 2 bases and J dropped 8 bases, with 21 bases sitting between them. The length of the CDR3 is 16 residues. From germline, CDR1 is LNHDA and CDR2 SQIVND (reference sequence). The CDR3 sequence: CASSIWRPLSSTGYTF. CDR3 bases: TGTGCCAGTAGTATATGGAGACCGCTCAGTAGTACGGGCTACACCTTC.

The V call is TRBV6-1, the J call TRBJ2-5, with 8 bases aligning to TRBD2. Germline-derived CDR1 and CDR2 are MNHNS and SASEGT. V shed 5 bases, J shed 1 base, and the junction held 6 bases outside the gene matches. This CDR3 has 15 residues. CDR3 amino acids: CASSPWGLGQETQYF. The CDR3, as DNA: TGTGCCAGCAGTCCGTGGGGACTAGGCCAAGAGACCCAGTACTTC.

The chain couples TRBV5-1 to TRBJ2-5; a weak D match, TRBD1 (6 bases). V was shortened by 5 bases and J by 3 bases, with 17 bases between the two germline ends. The CDR3 consists of 15 residues. Germline CDR1 SGHRS, CDR2 YFSETQ. The CDR3 sequence is CASSRQGRPEETQYF. DNA for the CDR3: TGCGCCAGCAGTAGGCAGGGGCGACCTGAAGAGACCCAGTACTTC.

V and J are TRBV2 and TRBJ1-5; D gene uncertain. Trimming stripped 7 bases from V and 9 bases from J, with 16 bases between. The CDR3 totals 13 residues. Germline CDR1 and CDR2: SNHLY and FYNNEI. Here the CDR3 reads CASTPGGYSPQHF. CDR3 in DNA: TGTGCCAGCACCCCCGGCGGGTACTCGCCCCAGCATTTT.

This rearrangement joins TRBV7-2 to TRBJ2-3; TRBD2 matches at 7 bases. The J segment lost 5 bases and the V segment lost 5 bases, leaving 10 bases of the junction unmatched. The CDR3 totals 15 residues. CDR1 is SGHTA, CDR2 FQGNSA, per germline. CDR3 in amino acids: CASSLRWGGEDTQYF. The CDR3 DNA reads as TGTGCCAGCAGCCTCCGGTGGGGAGGGGAAGATACGCAGTATTTT.

J is TRBJ2-2 and V is TRBV2; D possibly corresponds to TRBD2 (6 bases). Germline V gives CDR1 SNHLY, CDR2 FYNNEI. Trimming pared 6 bases from V and 4 bases from J, leaving 15 bases between. The CDR3 covers 15 residues. The CDR3 protein is CASSGAGPSTGELFF. CDR3 DNA sequence: TGTGCCAGCAGCGGAGCGGGCCCGAGCACCGGGGAGCTGTTTTTT.

V gene TRBV5-1 combines with J gene TRBJ2-3, with 16 bases fitting TRBD2. Germline CDR1 and CDR2: SGHRS and YFSETQ. This CDR3 spans 16 amino acids. With 4 bases clipped from V and 4 bases from J, the junction kept 3 bases outside the gene matches. The CDR3 coding sequence is TGCGCCAGCAGCACGGGACTAGCGGGAGGGGCAGATACGCAGTATTTT. Protein sequence: CASSTGLAGGADTQYF.